In its sample, the clone carrying this TCR beta chain is medium-sized. Antigen unknown. No patient escaped relapse after autologous stem cell transplantation, and brentuximab vedotin exposure varied. The data derive from a study of PD-1 blockade in classical Hodgkin lymphoma. Study observations and caveats: Compared with healthy donors, newly diagnosed patients reportedly showed lower baseline TCR diversity. Nivolumab initiation under 1 year post-ASCT meant exclusion.

TCRdb's copy holds only in-frame clones and misses some; the assay was immunoSEQ multiplex PCR. There are 23,000 or so clones in the sample; about 82% occur only once, and roughly 8.3% lies in the top ten. V was pared by 0 bases and J by 4 bases, with 2 bases of the junction left unmatched. The CDR3 contains 14 residues. The germline gives CDR1 MNHEY, CDR2 SVGAGI. The chain carries TRBV6-5 and TRBJ1-1; 7 bases fit TRBD1. This sequence originates from a human donor with classical Hodgkin lymphoma. The source was peripheral blood mononuclear cells (PBMCs), collected before the second cycle of nivolumab. This CDR3 reads CASSYSQGSTEAFF. In nucleotides, the CDR3 is TGTGCCAGCAGTTACTCACAGGGGAGCACTGAAGCTTTCTTT.